Shown below are 20 T cell receptor beta chains from a single sample sequenced in a study of T cell repertoires in ileal Crohn's disease (dated by TCRdb to the late 2010s). The protocol used for the library was the immunoSEQ multiplex PCR assay. Drawn from immuneACCESS, this table holds only the in-frame rearrangements with V and J called that TCRdb kept. Clones are partly lost; checked studies trace under half to an unresolved V gene and leave the rest unexplained. This sample comprises some 14,000 clones, 80% to 90% of them detected only once. The ten top clones hold about 6% of the sample. Source material: ileal tissue. The origin of the receptors is an adult with Crohn's disease.

The chain has TRBV9 and TRBJ2-4; maybe TRBD2 (5 bases). This CDR3 comprises 16 residues. Germline-derived CDR1 and CDR2 are SGDLS and YYNGEE. The V end lost 2 bases, the J end lost 3 bases, and 15 bases lay between the germline ends. CDR3 nucleotides: TGTGCCAGCAGCGTTGACCTCCAGACTAACAAAAACATTCAGTACTTC. This sequence encodes CASSVDLQTNKNIQYF.

The rearrangement joins TRBV4-2 to TRBJ2-3; 14 bases fit TRBD2. The CDR3 length is 16 residues. Trimming removed 4 bases from V and 3 bases from J; junction bases left unmatched: 3. Germline V lookup: CDR1 LGHNA, CDR2 YNFKEQ. For the CDR3, the DNA is TGTGCCAGCAGCCCGCGGACTAGCGGGGGGACAGATACGCAGTATTTT. It translates to CASSPRTSGGTDTQYF.

The V and J genes are TRBV7-8 and TRBJ1-2; TRBD1 agrees at 8 bases. The CDR3 spans 15 residues. The V segment lost 5 bases and the J segment 7 bases; nucleotides outside the gene matches: 12. Germline CDR1 is SGHVS and CDR2 is FQNEAQ. The CDR3 DNA sequence: TGTGCCAGCAGCACGGACAGGGTTGGGGTTGGTGGCTACACCTTC. Protein sequence: CASSTDRVGVGGYTF.

Only a few counts were recorded for this clone. The CDR3 nucleotides read TGTGCCAGCAGTGTGGGAGGGCGGTACAATGAGCAGTTCTTC. Protein sequence: CASSVGGRYNEQFF. V is TRBV6-1 and J is TRBJ2-1; 7 bases match TRBD2. This CDR3 spans 14 amino acids. J gave up 4 bases and V 4 bases, and 4 bases lay outside the gene matches. Germline V CDR1 and CDR2: MNHNS, SASEGT.

The J gene is TRBJ2-5, the V gene TRBV10-3; 10 positions agree with TRBD2. Germline-derived CDR1 and CDR2 are ENHRY and SYGVKD. After removal of 3 bases from V and 5 bases from J, the junction contained 6 bases not matched to a gene. The CDR3 sequence is 15 residues long. In nucleotides, the CDR3 is TGTGCCATCAGTGACTCTGCAGCGGGGGGGGAGACCCAGTACTTC. Its translation: CAISDSAAGGETQYF.

This clone was found once. The rearrangement uses TRBV7-9 and TRBJ1-2; D is unresolved. The V gene's germline CDR1 is SEHNR and CDR2 FQNEAQ (reference sequence). Trimming left V 1 base short and J 3 bases short, with 9 bases between. The CDR3 extends over 14 amino acids. This chain's CDR3 is CASSLGTVHYGYTF. CDR3 nucleotide sequence: TGTGCCAGCAGCTTAGGTACAGTCCACTATGGCTACACCTTC.

This CDR3 is CASAEGAGTAQYF. In nucleotides, the CDR3 is TGTGCCAGCGCCGAGGGGGCAGGGACCGCGCAGTACTTC. V usage is TRBV6-4 and J usage is TRBJ2-7; the match to TRBD1 covers 7 bases. The trim removed 8 bases at V and 9 bases at J, leaving 13 bases unmatched. Germline V CDR1 and CDR2: MRHNA, SNTAGT. This CDR3 is built from 13 residues.

The rearrangement uses TRBV19 and TRBJ1-4; no clear D gene. Germline values: CDR1 LNHDA, CDR2 SQIVND (reference sequence). The CDR3 runs 16 residues. Trimming took 6 bases from V and 0 from J, leaving 14 bases between them. As DNA, the CDR3 is TGTGCCAGTAGCGACACCCAGACGGCAACTAATGAAAAACTGTTTTTT. It translates to CASSDTQTATNEKLFF.

This chain uses TRBV7-2 with TRBJ2-3; D remains ambiguous. This CDR3 comprises 15 residues. V was trimmed by 5 bases and J by 2 bases, leaving 14 bases between them. CDR1 SGHTA and CDR2 FQGNSA come from the germline V gene. The CDR3 protein is CASSPNTPNTDTQYF. The CDR3, as DNA: TGTGCCAGCAGCCCCAACACCCCAAACACAGATACGCAGTATTTT. The full variable domain, completed using reference TRBV7-2 and TRBJ2-3, is GAGVSQSPSNKVTEKGKDVELRCDPISGHTALYWYRQSLGQGLEFLIYFQGNSAPDKSGLPSDRFSAERTGGSVSTLTIQRTQQEDSAVYLCASSPNTPNTDTQYFGPGTRLTVL.

The chain uses TRBV15 and TRBJ1-6, with a tentative D call TRBD1 (5 bases). The CDR3 sequence is 16 residues long. V shed 0 bases and J shed 8 bases, with 14 bases lying between them. CDR1 is LNHNV and CDR2 is YYDKDF in the germline V gene (reference sequence). The CDR3 loop is CATSRDVGPGDSPLHF. The CDR3 DNA follows: TGTGCCACCAGCAGAGATGTGGGTCCGGGGGATTCACCCCTCCACTTT.

This chain uses TRBV6-1 with TRBJ2-3, with D tentatively TRBD1 (5 bases). Trimming took off 2 bases at V and 1 base at J, with 22 bases between the two ends. Germline values: CDR1 MNHNS, CDR2 SASEGT. The CDR3 consists of 19 residues. CDR3 residues: CASSEFPTAIPRGTDTQYF. The CDR3 DNA reads TGTGCCAGCAGTGAATTTCCGACAGCAATACCAAGGGGCACAGATACGCAGTATTTT.

The genes are TRBV7-2 and TRBJ1-2; 7 nucleotides line up with TRBD1. The CDR3 is made up of 15 amino acids. Germline CDR1 and CDR2: SGHTA and FQGNSA. Losses at the gene ends were 2 bases for V and 8 bases for J; bases not matched to a gene: 11. This chain's CDR3 is CASSLTGSGQLGYTF. CDR3 nucleotides: TGTGCCAGCAGCTTAACCGGGTCGGGACAGTTGGGCTACACCTTC.

This sequence joins TRBV5-6 and TRBJ2-3, with 15 bases matching TRBD2. The CDR3 is 16 residues long. CDR1 SGHDT and CDR2 YYEEEE come from the germline V gene. V lost 3 bases and J lost 5; bases outside the gene matches: 4. The CDR3 protein is CASSSRTSGRGDTQYF. In DNA form, the CDR3 reads TGTGCCAGCAGCTCCCGGACTAGCGGGAGGGGAGATACGCAGTATTTT.

The rearrangement joins TRBV7-3 to TRBJ2-5, with 9 bases lining up with TRBD2. CDR1 SGHTA and CDR2 FQGTGA come from the germline V gene. V lost 4 bases, J lost 2 bases, and 8 bases stayed unmatched. The CDR3 loop spans 16 amino acids. The CDR3 nucleotides read TGTGCCAGCAGCTATATGGGGGCGGGGGGGCAAGAGACCCAGTACTTC. Translated: CASSYMGAGGQETQYF.

The gene calls are TRBV15 and TRBJ2-3; D may be TRBD1 (6 bases). This CDR3 region has 14 residues. Trimming shortened V by 2 bases and J by 10 bases, and 16 bases separated the two germline ends. Per the germline V gene, CDR1 is LNHNV and CDR2 is YYDKDF (reference sequence). CDR3 DNA: TGTGCCACCAGCAGATATTTGGGGGCATGGGCGCAGTATTTT. It encodes CATSRYLGAWAQYF.

The chain combines TRBV29-1 with TRBJ1-1, with D possibly TRBD1 on 5 matching bases. V lost 7 bases, J lost 1 base, and 13 bases lay in between. CDR1 and CDR2 from the germline V gene are SQVTM and ANQGSEA. The CDR3 loop spans 13 amino acids. The CDR3 bases are TGCAGCGCTGACCTAACAGGGAACACTGAAGCTTTCTTT. It yields the protein CSADLTGNTEAFF.

The chain has TRBV7-6 and TRBJ2-3; 7 bases align to TRBD2. The J segment lost 4 bases and the V segment lost 5 bases, leaving 6 bases of the junction unmatched. Germline CDR1 reads SGHVS; CDR2 reads FNYEAQ. CDR3 size: 14 residues. The CDR3: CASSPRTRSDTQYF. In DNA form, the CDR3 reads TGTGCCAGCAGCCCCCGGACTAGGTCAGATACGCAGTATTTT.

The rearrangement uses TRBV30 and TRBJ1-5; D is perhaps TRBD1 (5 bases). The V gene lost 4 bases and the J gene lost 9 bases, with 16 bases spanning the gap. Germline lookup yields CDR1 GTSNPN and CDR2 SVGIG (reference sequence). CDR3 length: 13 residues. DNA of the CDR3: TGTGCCTGGAAAATCTCGGGGGAAGGGCCCCAGCATTTT. It yields the protein CAWKISGEGPQHF.

The gene calls are TRBV10-3 and TRBJ2-6; D remains unclear. Germline loops: CDR1 ENHRY, CDR2 SYGVKD. CDR3 length: 15 residues. V was shortened by 4 bases and J by 0 bases, with 7 bases between the two germline ends. Here the CDR3 reads CAISAVVSGANVLTF. The CDR3 DNA reads as TGTGCCATCAGTGCGGTCGTCTCTGGGGCCAACGTCCTGACTTTC.

The chain couples TRBV4-3 to TRBJ2-7; D possibly corresponds to TRBD2 (5 bases). The V end was cut by 0 bases, the J end by 0 bases, with 9 bases between. Germline lookup yields CDR1 LGHNA and CDR2 YSLEER. This CDR3 has 15 amino acids. Here the CDR3 reads CASSQENRGSYEQYF. The CDR3, as DNA: TGCGCCAGCAGCCAAGAGAACCGGGGCTCCTACGAGCAGTACTTC.